Below are 19 T cell receptor beta chains sequenced from a single sample in a study of CXCR3-negative and CXCR3-positive naive CD8 T cells (dated by TCRdb to between 2018 and 2021). No antigens are known for them. What the authors observed across the whole study: TRB CDR3s from CXCR3-positive naive cells showed higher hydrophobicity (lower Kidera factor 4), lower energy, and higher strength and volume indices than CXCR3-negative naive cells.

Sequencing was performed on a NextSeq 550. The Human TCR Profiling Kit (MiLaboratory) was used to make UMI-labeled 5' RACE TRB cDNA libraries. After reprocessing by TCRdb, each CDR3 protein sequence is one entry, and no DNA is given. The table of this sample itemizes some 120,000 distinct CDR3 sequences. The top ten hold around 0.54% of the sample. The sample consisted of naive CXCR3+ CD8+ T cells from blood. In the paper's terms, the cell subset or site label means: CD45RO-CCR7+CD27+CD95- naive CD8+ T cells expressing CXCR3 (TNR3+). Receptors originate from a human donor in good health. Some clones in this sample may be carry-over from other donors' samples.

The V and J genes are TRBV15 and TRBJ1-2; as DNA is missing, the TRBD1 call by TCRdb cannot be tested. CDR3 length: 14 residues. CDR1 and CDR2 (germline): LNHNV, YYDKDF (reference sequence). CDR3 amino acids: CATSIGQGNYGYTF.

The chain's CDR3 is CASSLDRSGGPYEQYF. The V and J genes are TRBV11-2 and TRBJ2-7. The CDR3 extends over 16 amino acids. Germline loops: CDR1 SGHAT, CDR2 FQNNGV.

The V call is TRBV6-2 or TRBV6-3, the J call TRBJ2-7; the TCRdb D gene call, TRBD1, has no DNA to confirm it. CDR1 and CDR2 (germline): MNHEY, SVGEGT. This CDR3 comprises 14 residues. The CDR3 loop reads CASSYGDRSREQYF.

The rearrangement joins TRBV7-2 to TRBJ2-7; TCRdb's D call of TRBD2 is untestable without DNA. CDR1 and CDR2 (germline): SGHTA, FQGNSA. CDR3 size: 14 residues. This CDR3 reads CASSLEREVDEQYF.

The chain has TRBV10-3 and TRBJ2-1. This CDR3 has 13 amino acids. Germline V gene lookup returns CDR1 ENHRY and CDR2 SYGVKD. CDR3 protein: CAISEDRGYEQYF.

V is TRBV10-1 and J is TRBJ2-2; no DNA is available, so the TRBD1 call from TCRdb remains unchecked. The CDR3 runs to 15 residues. Germline lookup yields CDR1 WNHNN and CDR2 SYGVQD (reference sequence). The CDR3 reads CASLGQGWLSGELFF.

V and J are TRBV29-1 and TRBJ2-5; the TCRdb D gene call, TRBD2, has no DNA to confirm it. Germline V CDR1 and CDR2: SQVTM, ANQGSEA. The CDR3 runs 17 residues. CDR3 in amino acids: CSVESIRGAMVRETQYF.

V and J are TRBV4-2 and TRBJ1-1; with no DNA, the TCRdb D assignment of TRBD1 cannot be verified. The CDR3 runs 17 residues. Germline CDR1 is LGHNA and CDR2 is YNFKEQ. The chain's CDR3 is CASSQDEGGTGGTEAFF.

V and J are TRBV7-9 and TRBJ2-3; the TRBD1 assignment by TCRdb is unverifiable without DNA. The CDR3 consists of 19 residues. The germline gives CDR1 SEHNR, CDR2 FQNEAQ (reference sequence). CDR3 sequence reads: CASSSLITGQGSSADTQYF.

V and J are TRBV4-2 and TRBJ2-7; without DNA, the TCRdb call of TRBD2 cannot be checked. Germline CDR1 reads LGHNA; CDR2 reads YNFKEQ. This CDR3 comprises 16 residues. CDR3 region: CASSQELPSGHYEQYF.

J is TRBJ1-4 and V is TRBV19. CDR3 length equals 14 residues. Germline V gene lookup returns CDR1 LNHDA and CDR2 SQIVND (reference sequence). The CDR3 loop is CASSIGRLDEKLFF.

This CDR3 reads CASSFSGYGYTF. The chain combines TRBV12-3 or TRBV12-4 with TRBJ1-2; TCRdb gives TRBD1 as the D gene, but with no DNA this cannot be confirmed. This CDR3 is 12 amino acids long.

The chain carries TRBV29-1 and TRBJ2-7; TCRdb's assignment of TRBD1 cannot be checked, as there is no DNA. This CDR3 has 12 residues. Germline assignment: CDR1 SQVTM and CDR2 ANQGSEA. CDR3 amino acids: CSVGTNSYEQYF.

V usage is TRBV5-1 and J usage is TRBJ2-7; TCRdb proposes TRBD1, but this gene call is untestable without DNA. Looked up from germline, CDR1 is SGHRS and CDR2 is YFSETQ. This CDR3 spans 14 amino acids. This chain's CDR3 is CASTPGSLSYEQYF.

The rearrangement joins TRBV7-9 to TRBJ2-7; without DNA, the TCRdb call of TRBD1 cannot be checked. CDR3 length: 13 amino acids. The germline V gene has CDR1 SEHNR and CDR2 FQNEAQ (reference sequence). This CDR3 reads CASSSRRAHEQYF.

This rearrangement joins TRBV29-1 to TRBJ1-2; TCRdb lists TRBD1, though no DNA is available to test this call. Germline V CDR1 and CDR2: SQVTM, ANQGSEA. This CDR3 contains 13 residues. The CDR3 sequence is CSVPDRGGLGYTF.

The chain employs TRBV12-3 or TRBV12-4 and TRBJ1-2; TCRdb's D call of TRBD1 is untestable without DNA. The CDR3 is made up of 14 amino acids. This chain's CDR3 is CASSPGTELYGYTF.

The rearrangement links TRBV27 to TRBJ2-7; TCRdb's D gene call, TRBD2, goes unchecked for lack of DNA. CDR3 length: 14 amino acids. Germline V gene sequence: CDR1 MNHEY, CDR2 SMNVEV (reference sequence). CDR3 amino acids: CASTSGLAGDEQYF.

The chain has TRBV3-1 and TRBJ2-1; TCRdb returns TRBD2, unconfirmable since there is no DNA. The germline gives CDR1 LGHDT, CDR2 YNNKEL (reference sequence). CDR3 length equals 18 residues. The CDR3 spells CASSPKAGLAGAYNEQFF.